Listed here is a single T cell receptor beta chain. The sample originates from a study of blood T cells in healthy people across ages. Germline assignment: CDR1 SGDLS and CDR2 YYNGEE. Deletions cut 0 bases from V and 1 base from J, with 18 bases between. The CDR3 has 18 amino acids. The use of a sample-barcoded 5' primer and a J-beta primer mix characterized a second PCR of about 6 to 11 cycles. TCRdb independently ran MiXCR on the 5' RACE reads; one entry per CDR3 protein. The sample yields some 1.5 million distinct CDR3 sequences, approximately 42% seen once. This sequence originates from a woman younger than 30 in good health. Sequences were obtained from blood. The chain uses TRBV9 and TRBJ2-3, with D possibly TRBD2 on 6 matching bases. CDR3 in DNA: TGTGCCAGCAGCGTAGGCGGCGGGACGTTGTTCCGCACAGATACGCAGTATTTT. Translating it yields CASSVGGGTLFRTDTQYF.